These T cell receptor beta chains were read from a single sample in a study of patients and donors after allogeneic stem cell transplantation. TCRdb reanalysed the RT-PCR reads using MiXCR and keeps one entry per CDR3 protein. The sample consists of roughly 190,000 distinct CDR3 sequences, less than 45% of them appearing once. What was sequenced was blood, either unsorted or a sorted T cell fraction (not recorded which). The receptors derive from a human donor who was either an allogeneic HSCT recipient or a stem cell or donor lymphocyte infusion donor (not recorded which). It is not recorded whose cells these are; they may come from a transplant donor. The CDR3 runs from the conserved cysteine through the conserved F or W. The D gene is left open where the match is weak. A row's size may be missing; if present it is once, few, many or a size class.

j_call d_call clone_size v_call cdr3_aa cdr3_nt
TRBJ1-1 NA few TRBV7-9 CASSLVIVVVNTEAFF TGTGCCAGCAGCTTAGTAATTGTGGTGGTGAACACTGAAGCTTTCTTT
TRBJ1-1 NA NA TRBV5-1 CASSTPGVAEAFF TGCGCCAGCAGCACCCCAGGGGTGGCTGAAGCTTTCTTT
TRBJ1-5 NA few TRBV27 CASSFGAGPQPQHF TGTGCCAGCAGTTTTGGGGCGGGACCTCAGCCCCAGCATTTT
TRBJ2-7 NA NA TRBV27 CASSPLRTYEQYF TGTGCCAGCAGCCCACTGAGGACCTACGAGCAGTACTTC
TRBJ1-4 NA NA TRBV4-3 CASSQDRGSGNEKLFF TGCGCCAGCAGCCAAGATAGGGGATCTGGGAATGAAAAACTGTTTTTT
TRBJ1-5 NA NA TRBV29-1 CTLPPAYNQPQHF TGCACCCTCCCCCCGGCCTACAATCAGCCCCAGCATTTT
TRBJ2-5 NA NA TRBV7-2 CASSPRKETQYF TGTGCCAGCAGCCCACGAAAGGAGACCCAGTACTTC
TRBJ1-4 NA NA TRBV4-2 CASSPTIGDRNEKLFF TGTGCCAGCAGCCCAACGATAGGAGATCGAAATGAAAAACTGTTTTTT
TRBJ1-2 NA NA TRBV4-2 CASSPRTDYGYTF TGTGCCAGCAGCCCCCGGACTGATTATGGCTACACCTTC
TRBJ2-3 NA NA TRBV19 CAIGPGGTDTQYF TGTGCCATCGGCCCAGGGGGCACAGATACGCAGTATTTT
TRBJ2-2 NA NA TRBV12-3/TRBV12-4 CASILLAHTGELFF TGTGCCAGCATCCTCCTAGCGCACACCGGGGAGCTGTTTTTT
TRBJ1-3 NA NA TRBV12-3/TRBV12-4 CASSLAQGGNTIYF TGTGCCAGCAGTTTAGCGCAAGGGGGAAACACCATATATTTT
TRBJ2-2 NA NA TRBV29-1 CSVEAGLTGELFF TGCAGCGTTGAAGCGGGGCTCACCGGGGAGCTGTTTTTT
TRBJ2-2 NA few TRBV7-8 CASSLFALSWGTGELFF TGTGCCAGCAGCTTATTTGCCTTATCTTGGGGCACCGGGGAGCTGTTTTTT
TRBJ2-1 NA NA TRBV12-3/TRBV12-4 CASSLGGDDEQFF TGTGCCAGCAGTTTAGGGGGTGACGATGAGCAGTTCTTC
TRBJ2-1 TRBD2 few TRBV7-2 CASSLGGTSVGEQFF TGTGCCAGCAGCCTAGGGGGGACTAGTGTTGGGGAGCAGTTCTTC
TRBJ2-3 TRBD2 NA TRBV20-1 CSATGTSGRAIRTDTQYF TGCAGTGCTACCGGGACTAGCGGGAGGGCCATCAGGACAGATACGCAGTATTTT
TRBJ1-2 TRBD1 many TRBV10-3 CAISVGDRAGYTF TGTGCCATCAGTGTCGGGGACAGGGCGGGCTACACCTTC
TRBJ2-1 NA NA TRBV6-6 CASNSFLSGSIYNEQFF TGTGCCAGCAACTCCTTTCTAAGCGGATCTATCTACAATGAGCAGTTCTTC
TRBJ1-2 NA NA TRBV10-3 CAISNQTNYGYTF TGTGCCATCAGTAATCAAACTAACTATGGCTACACCTTC
TRBJ1-1 TRBD1 NA TRBV5-6 CASSLGTGGRTEAFF TGTGCCAGCAGCTTGGGTACAGGGGGGCGGACTGAAGCTTTCTTT
TRBJ1-5 NA NA TRBV28 CASSFPDGNSNQPQHF TGTGCCAGCAGTTTCCCGGACGGGAATAGCAATCAGCCCCAGCATTTT
TRBJ2-1 NA NA TRBV20-1 CSAATGRNEQFF TGCAGTGCTGCCACAGGGAGGAATGAGCAGTTCTTC
TRBJ1-1 NA few TRBV27 CASTPPHGLQAFF TGTGCCAGCACCCCCCCTCATGGACTGCAAGCTTTCTTT
TRBJ2-1 TRBD2 NA TRBV3-1 CASSQGTGGSSYNEQFF TGTGCCAGCAGCCAAGGAACTGGCGGGAGCTCCTACAATGAGCAGTTCTTC
TRBJ2-7 NA few TRBV7-9 CATQGGRLGDYEQYF TGTGCCACCCAGGGGGGGCGACTTGGTGACTACGAGCAGTACTTC
TRBJ1-2 NA many TRBV12-3/TRBV12-4 CASTQGWAGYTF TGTGCCAGCACCCAGGGTTGGGCTGGCTACACCTTC
TRBJ2-1 TRBD2 few TRBV4-2 CASSQTTSGSWVNEQFF TGTGCCAGCAGCCAAACAACTAGCGGGAGTTGGGTCAATGAGCAGTTCTTC
TRBJ2-1 TRBD2 once TRBV20-1 CSADGLAEDFSYNEQFF TGCAGTGCCGACGGACTAGCGGAAGATTTCTCCTACAATGAGCAGTTCTTC
TRBJ1-5 NA few TRBV12-3/TRBV12-4 CASSLAPGLNNQPQHF TGTGCCAGCAGTTTAGCACCCGGGTTGAACAATCAGCCCCAGCATTTT
TRBJ1-1 NA few TRBV6-2/TRBV6-3 CASSQGNEAFF TGTGCCAGCAGTCAGGGTAATGAAGCTTTCTTT
TRBJ2-1 TRBD2 NA TRBV9 CASSPFGTSSYNEQFF TGTGCCAGCAGTCCCTTCGGGACTAGCTCCTACAATGAGCAGTTCTTC
TRBJ1-5 NA few TRBV2 CASSEDLFQAQHF TGTGCCAGCAGTGAGGACCTTTTCCAGGCCCAGCATTTT
TRBJ2-1 NA NA TRBV27 CASSSPTRARGNEQFF TGTGCCAGCAGTTCCCCGACTAGAGCACGGGGCAATGAGCAGTTCTTC
TRBJ2-7 TRBD2 NA TRBV5-6 CASSLDGGRAFEQYF TGTGCCAGCAGCTTGGATGGCGGGAGGGCCTTCGAGCAGTACTTC
TRBJ2-1 TRBD2 NA TRBV4-3 CASSQDRASGALSEQFF TGCGCCAGCAGCCAAGATAGGGCTAGCGGGGCCCTAAGTGAGCAGTTCTTC
TRBJ1-2 TRBD1 NA TRBV5-6 CASSYGTGSIYGYTF TGTGCCAGCAGCTATGGGACAGGCTCCATCTATGGCTACACCTTC
TRBJ2-7 TRBD2 NA TRBV9 CASSVASGISYEQYF TGTGCCAGCAGCGTGGCTAGCGGGATTAGTTACGAGCAGTACTTC
TRBJ2-2 NA NA TRBV20-1 CSARKNTPGELFF TGCAGTGCTAGAAAGAATACACCGGGGGAGCTGTTTTTT
TRBJ1-2 NA once TRBV4-1 CASSLGPGDIIYGYTF TGCGCCAGCAGCCTGGGGCCGGGGGACATTATCTATGGCTACACCTTC
TRBJ2-1 TRBD2 NA TRBV4-3 CASSPLSGRAGNEQFF TGCGCCAGCAGCCCTTTAAGCGGGAGGGCGGGCAATGAGCAGTTCTTC
TRBJ2-3 NA once TRBV5-1 CASTGRNTDTQYF TGCGCCAGCACCGGACGGAACACAGATACGCAGTATTTT
TRBJ2-7 NA NA TRBV27 CASSFLPLSSYEQYF TGTGCCAGCAGTTTTTTGCCCCTGAGCTCCTACGAGCAGTACTTC
TRBJ1-1 NA NA TRBV7-3 CASSSSSQTEAFF TGTGCCAGCAGCTCCTCTAGTCAGACTGAAGCTTTCTTT
TRBJ2-3 NA NA TRBV7-2 CASSFLGGMGDTQYF TGTGCCAGCAGCTTCCTGGGCGGGATGGGAGATACGCAGTATTTT
TRBJ1-6 NA few TRBV4-3 CASSQDNRVASPLHF TGCGCCAGCAGCCAAGATAACAGGGTGGCATCACCCCTCCACTTT
TRBJ2-1 NA NA TRBV18 CASSPSRIYEQFF TGTGCCAGCTCACCAAGTAGGATCTATGAGCAGTTCTTC
TRBJ2-7 TRBD2 few TRBV27 CASSFGGSSYEQYF TGTGCCAGCAGTTTTGGCGGGAGCTCCTACGAGCAGTACTTC
TRBJ2-1 TRBD1 NA TRBV27 CASSSGGQGSYNEQFF TGTGCCAGCAGTTCGGGCGGACAGGGGTCGTACAATGAGCAGTTCTTC
TRBJ2-2 TRBD1 NA TRBV7-9 CASSLLSGTGITGELFF TGTGCCAGCAGCTTACTTTCCGGGACAGGGATCACCGGGGAGCTGTTTTTT
TRBJ1-2 TRBD1 NA TRBV5-1 CASSGGGQAGYGYTF TGCGCCAGCAGCGGTGGGGGACAGGCTGGCTATGGCTACACCTTC
TRBJ1-5 NA few TRBV27 CASSLRQDLNQPQHF TGTGCCAGCAGTTTGCGCCAGGACCTCAATCAGCCCCAGCATTTT
TRBJ1-5 NA few TRBV12-3/TRBV12-4 CASSADAFGNQPQHF TGTGCCAGCAGTGCGGACGCATTTGGCAATCAGCCCCAGCATTTT
TRBJ1-5 TRBD1 NA TRBV12-3/TRBV12-4 CASSPHPGTGRYSNQPQHF TGTGCCAGCAGTCCCCACCCAGGGACAGGGAGGTATAGCAATCAGCCCCAGCATTTT
TRBJ2-7 NA NA TRBV5-1 CASSLVSSTYEQYF TGCGCCAGCAGCTTGGTTTCCAGTACCTACGAGCAGTACTTC
TRBJ2-3 NA few TRBV7-2 CASSYGGVDTQYF TGTGCCAGCAGCTATGGGGGAGTAGATACGCAGTATTTT
TRBJ1-5 NA NA TRBV5-1 CASSPDSSNQPQHF TGCGCCAGCAGCCCGGACAGTAGCAATCAGCCCCAGCATTTT
TRBJ1-2 NA few TRBV4-3 CASSQDRERGYTF TGCGCCAGCAGCCAAGATAGGGAACGGGGCTACACCTTC
TRBJ1-4 NA NA TRBV12-3/TRBV12-4 CASSGVGLFNEKLFF TGTGCCAGCAGTGGGGTTGGACTATTTAATGAAAAACTGTTTTTT
TRBJ2-6 NA NA TRBV29-1 CSVQSSGANVLTF TGCAGCGTTCAAAGCTCTGGGGCCAACGTCCTGACTTTC